The 5 T cell receptor beta chains reported below all come from one sample, sequenced in a study of T cell clones after liver transplantation. TCRdb keeps only in-frame clones here, not all; method: immunoSEQ multiplex PCR. Of 8,500 to 10,000 clones in the sample, almost 80% were seen once. Sample: CD8+ T cells from blood, taken before liver transplant. The source is a human donor who received a liver transplant.

V gene TRBV28 combines with J gene TRBJ1-2; 7 bases are shared with TRBD1. J gave up 4 bases and V 5 bases, and 7 bases lay outside the gene matches. The CDR3 extends over 14 amino acids. Germline CDR1 and CDR2: MDHEN and SYDVKM. Here the CDR3 reads CASSPTGTVYGYTF. In DNA form, the CDR3 reads TGTGCCAGCAGTCCAACCGGGACAGTCTATGGCTACACCTTC.

The chain employs TRBV9 and TRBJ1-2; D is undetermined. The germline V gene has CDR1 SGDLS and CDR2 YYNGEE. The CDR3 covers 17 residues. Trimming left V 3 bases short and J 2 bases short, with 20 bases between. CDR3: CASSAAGLRLGNYGYTF. DNA of the CDR3: TGTGCCAGCAGCGCGGCCGGCCTTAGACTCGGAAACTATGGCTACACCTTC.

The chain uses TRBV18 and TRBJ1-1; no reliable D call. Germline CDR1 reads KGHSH; CDR2 reads LQKENI. CDR3 length: 16 residues. V was clipped by 0 bases and J by 3 bases, with 14 bases between them. The CDR3 protein is CASSPPPSWMDTEAFF. The CDR3 nucleotides read TGTGCCAGCTCACCACCGCCGAGTTGGATGGACACTGAAGCTTTCTTT.

This chain joins TRBV25-1 and TRBJ2-5; 7 bases match TRBD1. The tail of the sequence fits TRBJ2-7 better, so the J call may be wrong. Germline V gene data show CDR1 as MGHDK and CDR2 as SYGVNS. The CDR3 extends over 16 amino acids. The CDR3 nucleotides read TGTGCCAGCAGTGACCCGGGACAGCATAAGGGGGACGAGCAGTACTTC. Amino acid sequence: CASSDPGQHKGDEQYF.

The chain has TRBV7-9 and TRBJ2-1, with D hard to call. V shed 3 bases and J shed 4 bases, with 4 bases lying between them. CDR3 length: 12 amino acids. In germline, CDR1 is SEHNR, CDR2 FQNEAQ (reference sequence). CDR3 region: CASSLGYNEQFF. In DNA form, the CDR3 reads TGTGCCAGCAGCTTGGGTTACAATGAGCAGTTCTTC.